The sequence of this TCR beta chain was determined in a study of blood T cell repertoires in COVID-19. For the study at large: Samples of COVID-19 (acute and convalescent) were obtained from the United States, Italy and Spain. T cells, B-cell-depleted T cells, or PBMCs provided the cDNA or gDNA that served as material.

The CDR3 length is 16 residues. V shed 2 bases and J 0 bases; nucleotides not matched to a gene: 7. The V gene's germline CDR1 is MDHEN and CDR2 SYDVKM. In the study's own analysis: The assay estimated nucleated cells by amplifying reference gene primers. Generated by immunoSEQ multiplex PCR, the TCRdb table keeps only in-frame clones and is missing some. V, J and clone size are those of that table, while D and trimming were read from the DNA. The data hold fewer than 110,000 clones, with more than 70% observed a single time. The chain uses TRBV28 and TRBJ2-7; 7 nucleotides match TRBD2. Input material: peripheral blood. The TCR was taken from a woman aged 60 to 75 with acute or convalescent COVID-19. DNA of the CDR3: TGTGCCAGCAGTTTAGTTAGCGGGCGCCCCTCCTACGAGCAGTACTTC. Its translation is CASSLVSGRPSYEQYF.